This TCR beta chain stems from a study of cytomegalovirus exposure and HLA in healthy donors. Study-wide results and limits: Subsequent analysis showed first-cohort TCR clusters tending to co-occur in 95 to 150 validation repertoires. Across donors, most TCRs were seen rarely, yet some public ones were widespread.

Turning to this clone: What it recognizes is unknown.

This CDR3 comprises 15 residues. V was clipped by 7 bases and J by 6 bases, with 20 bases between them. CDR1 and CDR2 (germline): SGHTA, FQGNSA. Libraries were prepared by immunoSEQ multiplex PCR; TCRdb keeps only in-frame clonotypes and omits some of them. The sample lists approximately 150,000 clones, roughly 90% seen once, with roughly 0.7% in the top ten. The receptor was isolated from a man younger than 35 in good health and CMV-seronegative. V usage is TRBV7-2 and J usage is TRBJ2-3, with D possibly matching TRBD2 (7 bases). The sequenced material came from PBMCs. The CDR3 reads CASIRRGAGVDTQYF. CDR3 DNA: TGTGCCAGCATCCGACGGGGGGCAGGGGTCGATACGCAGTATTTT. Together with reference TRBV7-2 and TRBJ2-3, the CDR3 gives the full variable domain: GAGVSQSPSNKVTEKGKDVELRCDPISGHTALYWYRQSLGQGLEFLIYFQGNSAPDKSGLPSDRFSAERTGGSVSTLTIQRTQQEDSAVYLCASIRRGAGVDTQYFGPGTRLTVL.